The 20 T cell receptor beta chains below all came from one sample that was sequenced in a study of blood T cells in healthy people across ages. A second roughly 6 to 12 cycle PCR used barcoded and J-beta primers. TCRdb independently ran MiXCR on the 5' RACE reads; one entry per CDR3 protein. This table has 630,000 or so distinct CDR3 sequences, about 28% appearing once. The specimen sequenced was blood. The source of these receptors is a woman of 80 years or more in good health.

The gene calls are TRBV5-1 and TRBJ1-6; D unclear. This CDR3 region has 13 residues. Germline V gene sequence: CDR1 SGHRS, CDR2 YFSETQ. V lost 2 bases, J lost 10 bases, and 10 bases lay in between. The CDR3 DNA reads TGCGCCAGCAGCTTAATTCACGGATCACCCCTCCACTTT. Translated, it gives CASSLIHGSPLHF. The whole variable domain, filled in from reference TRBV5-1 and TRBJ1-6, reads KAGVTQTPRYLIKTRGQQVTLSCSPISGHRSVSWYQQTPGQGLQFLFEYFSETQRNKGNFPGRFSGRQFSNSRSEMNVSTLELGDSALYLCASSLIHGSPLHFGNGTRLTVT.

This clonotype occurred a few times. A read error is possible here, since a much larger clone lies one base away. The gene calls are TRBV7-2 and TRBJ2-3; D may be TRBD1 (5 bases). The CDR3 runs 15 residues. Germline V gene sequence: CDR1 SGHTA, CDR2 FQGNSA. Trimming stripped 1 base from V and 4 bases from J, with 12 bases between. CDR3 sequence: CASSLEGRAADTQYF. DNA for the CDR3: TGTGCCAGCAGCTTAGAGGGCAGGGCCGCAGATACGCAGTATTTT. The complete variable domain, with remaining parts taken from reference TRBV7-2 and TRBJ2-3, reads GAGVSQSPSNKVTEKGKDVELRCDPISGHTALYWYRQSLGQGLEFLIYFQGNSAPDKSGLPSDRFSAERTGGSVSTLTIQRTQQEDSAVYLCASSLEGRAADTQYFGPGTRLTVL.

The V gene is TRBV7-2, the J gene TRBJ2-7; possibly TRBD1 or TRBD2 for D (6 bases each). There are 15 residues in the CDR3. Germline CDR1 SGHTA, CDR2 FQGNSA. The V gene lost 5 bases and the J gene lost 6 bases, with 20 bases spanning the gap. The CDR3 sequence: CASSPRGGSISEQYF. CDR3 nucleotides: TGTGCCAGCAGCCCCCGAGGGGGGAGTATATCCGAGCAGTACTTC.

This clonotype was picked up many times. J is TRBJ2-7 and V is TRBV29-1; weak D call: TRBD2 (6 bases). Trimming removed 7 bases from V and 6 bases from J, with 22 bases in between. The CDR3 is 14 residues long. The germline V gene has CDR1 SQVTM and CDR2 ANQGSEA. Here the CDR3 reads CSAGLGAGGFEQYF. The CDR3 coding sequence is TGCAGCGCCGGGCTAGGGGCAGGAGGGTTCGAGCAGTACTTC.

This clonotype was seen many times. V is TRBV7-9 and J is TRBJ1-2, with a weak D call TRBD1 (5 bases). Germline V gives CDR1 SEHNR, CDR2 FQNEAQ (reference sequence). Trimming pared 5 bases from V and 8 bases from J, leaving 18 bases between. The CDR3 length is 14 residues. Written as DNA, the CDR3 is TGTGCCAGCAGCCCCGGGGACCGGGGCGGGGGCTACACCTTC. It translates to CASSPGDRGGGYTF.

The rearrangement uses TRBV3-1 and TRBJ1-1; no clear D gene. The germline V gene encodes CDR1 LGHDT and CDR2 YNNKEL (reference sequence). V gave up 3 bases and J gave up 0 bases, with 11 bases separating them. CDR3 length equals 15 residues. CDR3 region: CASSQVALMNTEAFF. CDR3 DNA: TGTGCCAGCAGCCAGGTTGCTCTAATGAACACTGAAGCTTTCTTT. Drawing the rest from reference TRBV3-1 and TRBJ1-1, the complete variable domain is DTAVSQTPKYLVTQMGNDKSIKCEQNLGHDTMYWYKQDSKKFLKIMFSYNNKELIINETVPNRFSPKSPDKAHLNLHINSLELGDSAVYFCASSQVALMNTEAFFGQGTRLTVV.

V usage is TRBV4-1 and J usage is TRBJ2-5, with TRBD1 identical over 7 bases. The CDR3 runs 15 residues. The V and J ends lost 0 bases and 4 bases, in that order; junction bases with no gene match: 5. Germline V lookup: CDR1 MGHRA, CDR2 YSYEKL. CDR3 sequence reads: CASSQDGNRGETQYF. The CDR3 region has the DNA TGCGCCAGCAGCCAAGATGGGAACAGGGGAGAGACCCAGTACTTC.

This clonotype was detected a few times. The rearrangement uses TRBV27 and TRBJ2-1; D is possibly TRBD2 (6 bases). Germline V lookup: CDR1 MNHEY, CDR2 SMNVEV (reference sequence). Deletions cut 7 bases from V and 10 bases from J, with 14 bases between. The CDR3 loop spans 12 amino acids. CDR3 sequence: CASTLLGGEQFF. CDR3 coding DNA: TGTGCCAGCACCTTACTCGGGGGAGAGCAGTTCTTC.

As concerns this clonotype: It is unclear where the CDR3 begins or ends on the DNA, so no DNA is shown, and the CDR3 is as TCRdb lists it. The genes are TRBV6-6 and TRBJ2-5. 15 amino acids form the CDR3, both terminal residues included. The germline V gene has CDR1 MNHNY and CDR2 SVGAGI (reference sequence). CDR3: CASSYTPLGTETQYF.

This clonotype was observed a few times. The chain joins TRBV20-1 to TRBJ1-5; D unresolved. Deletions cut 1 base from V and 10 bases from J, with 17 bases between. CDR1 is DFQATT, CDR2 SNEGSKA, per germline (reference sequence). The CDR3 spans 14 residues. The CDR3 DNA sequence: TGCAGTGCTAGAGCAGGAGGAGGCCCCACTCCCCAGCATTTT. Protein sequence: CSARAGGGPTPQHF.

This sequence joins TRBV20-1 and TRBJ2-1; 11 nucleotides agree with TRBD2. The trim removed 5 bases at V and 6 bases at J, leaving 9 bases unmatched. The CDR3 covers 15 residues. Germline assignment: CDR1 DFQATT and CDR2 SNEGSKA (reference sequence). CDR3 amino acids: CSAGGPGLAVNEQFF. The CDR3 bases are TGCAGTGCTGGAGGACCGGGACTAGCGGTCAATGAGCAGTTCTTC.

The V gene is TRBV2, the J gene TRBJ1-5; D gene unclear. This CDR3 is 14 amino acids long. Germline lookup yields CDR1 SNHLY and CDR2 FYNNEI. Trimming pared 0 bases from V and 5 bases from J, leaving 8 bases between. In nucleotides, the CDR3 is TGTGCCAGCAGTGAAGCTGGGAGGTATCAGCCCCAGCATTTT. Its translation is CASSEAGRYQPQHF.

This clonotype showed up many times. The rearrangement links TRBV12-3 or TRBV12-4 to TRBJ2-7; TRBD1 matches 8 bases. Unmatched junction bases numbered 3, after V lost 3 bases and J lost 2 bases. CDR3 length: 14 amino acids. The CDR3 DNA is TGTGCCAGCAGTTTTGGGGGACAGGCCTACGAGCAGTACTTC. Protein sequence: CASSFGGQAYEQYF.

This clonotype was detected many times. The chain carries TRBV20-1 and TRBJ1-2; 8 nucleotides align to TRBD1. V lost 2 bases, J lost 7 bases, and 15 bases stayed unmatched. This CDR3 comprises 16 residues. Looked up from germline, CDR1 is DFQATT and CDR2 is SNEGSKA (reference sequence). CDR3 DNA sequence: TGCAGTGCTAGACGGCCAGGGGGCGTTGAGGAAGGTGGCTACACCTTC. Amino acids: CSARRPGGVEEGGYTF.

This clonotype has just a few counts. V gene TRBV30 combines with J gene TRBJ1-1; possible D gene TRBD1, 5 bases. There are 14 residues in the CDR3. The V gene lost 4 bases and the J gene lost 4 bases, with 16 bases spanning the gap. Germline V CDR1 and CDR2: GTSNPN, SVGIG (reference sequence). In DNA form, the CDR3 reads TGTGCCTGGACGGGGGACGGCCGGGGCACTGAAGCTTTCTTT. The encoded protein is CAWTGDGRGTEAFF.

This clonotype was recorded many times. This chain links TRBV12-3 or TRBV12-4 with TRBJ2-1; D tentatively reads TRBD1 or TRBD2 (5 bases each). The CDR3 is made up of 16 amino acids. V gave up 3 bases and J gave up 0 bases, with 12 bases separating them. The CDR3: CASSLGDPASYNEQFF. As DNA, the CDR3 is TGTGCCAGCAGTTTGGGGGACCCCGCCTCCTACAATGAGCAGTTCTTC.

At least ten counts were recorded for this clonotype. This CDR3 reads CSATGGGYEQYF. Here the CDR3 DNA reads TGCAGTGCTACAGGGGGGGGATACGAGCAGTACTTC. The V and J genes are TRBV20-1 and TRBJ2-7, with D perhaps TRBD1 or TRBD2 (7 bases each). Germline CDR1 is DFQATT and CDR2 is SNEGSKA (reference sequence). The CDR3 length is 12 residues. V was clipped by 4 bases and J by 4 bases, with 11 bases between them.

There are many counts of this clonotype. This rearrangement joins TRBV24-1 to TRBJ2-1; no firm D call. V shed 1 base and J shed 3 bases, with 6 bases lying between them. Germline V CDR1 and CDR2: KGHDR, SFDVKD. CDR3 length: 14 amino acids. CDR3 region: CATSDFDGYNEQFF. CDR3 DNA: TGTGCCACCAGTGATTTTGATGGCTACAATGAGCAGTTCTTC.

This clonotype came up a few times. This could be a read error, since a much larger clone is one nucleotide away. Likely a read error: the CDR3 ends without its conserved phenylalanine or tryptophan. The gene calls are TRBV24-1 and TRBJ2-1, with D hard to call. Germline CDR1 reads KGHDR; CDR2 reads SFDVKD. The V gene lost 12 bases and the J gene lost 4 bases, with 12 bases spanning the gap. The CDR3 is 12 amino acids. DNA of the CDR3: TGTGCCGCCGGAGACTCATACAATGAGCAGTTCTTA. Translating gives CAAGDSYNEQFL.

This clonotype was recorded at least ten times. This sequence joins TRBV4-1 and TRBJ1-4, with a tentative D call TRBD1 (5 bases). Trimming shortened V by 4 bases and J by 8 bases, and 14 bases separated the two germline ends. The germline gives CDR1 MGHRA, CDR2 YSYEKL. The CDR3 loop spans 14 amino acids. CDR3 in amino acids: CASSRRERGEKLFF. CDR3 DNA: TGCGCCAGCAGCCGCAGGGAACGGGGCGAAAAACTGTTTTTT.